This T cell receptor beta chain was obtained from a study of technical replicates of blood from a few donors. CDR1 and CDR2 (germline): SGHNT, YYREEE (reference sequence). The CDR3 has 14 residues. The germline V and J ends were trimmed by 3 bases and 5 bases, with 14 bases remaining between them. TCRdb's table, derived via immunoSEQ multiplex PCR, lists solely in-frame clones and lacks some. In the table there are tens of thousands of clones, approximately 94% of which are singletons. The V and J genes are TRBV5-4 and TRBJ2-5, with TRBD1 as a possible D gene (5 bases). Sequences were obtained from T cells isolated from PBMCs. This clonotype was sampled from a human donor in good health. The CDR3 DNA follows: TGTGCCAGCAGCTCGGCTGGGGCAGTGGAGACCCAGTACTTC. Translated: CASSSAGAVETQYF.